In this sample, the clone carrying this T cell receptor (beta chain) turned up many times. Its antigen remains unknown. There are 12 residues in the CDR3. With 4 bases removed from V and 8 bases from J, the gap between germline ends came to 12 bases. The germline CDR1 and CDR2 sequences are SGDLS and YYNGEE. Clinicians made diagnoses from clinical symptoms, serum thyroxine, TRAb, thyroid ultrasound and orbital computed tomography. Amplification from RNA transcripts yielded the TCR beta CDR3 regions. Second-round multiplex PCR came after first-round RT-PCR with HTBI primers. TCRdb reprocessed the multiplex PCR reads with MiXCR, giving one entry per CDR3 protein. The top ten clones hold 11% of a sample with approximately 1.2 million distinct CDR3 sequences, about 40% of them seen once. This entry belongs to a study of Graves' ophthalmopathy and Graves' hyperthyroidism. Overall study: Calling hyperthyroidism stable required that no ophthalmopathy show up within 18 months of follow-up.

Study results and caveats: Sensitivity of 55% to 71% and specificity of 72% to 80% were achieved by the model that predicted ophthalmopathy progression. Most expanded thyroid clonotypes above 0.001 frequency also appeared in blood.

Sequenced sample: peripheral blood or thyroid tissue (not recorded which). The chain is built from TRBV9 and TRBJ1-2; D is unclear. The clonotype comes from an adult man with Graves' hyperthyroidism. CDR3 sequence: CASSHGPGGYTF. CDR3 nucleotide sequence: TGTGCCAGCAGCCATGGGCCGGGCGGCTACACCTTC.